The 13 T cell receptor beta chains below all came from one sample that was sequenced in a study of long-term antiretroviral therapy in people with HIV. With survey level as its setting, the immunoSEQ assay was v3.0. Libraries were prepared by immunoSEQ multiplex PCR; TCRdb keeps only in-frame clonotypes and omits some of them. Here the sample spans over 15,000 clones, 91% being singletons. The sample here was unsorted PBMCs, taken 0.3 years after starting antiretroviral therapy. Every receptor here comes from a man in his fifties or sixties with HIV.

V is TRBV6-5 and J is TRBJ2-7, with TRBD2 as a possible D gene (6 bases). There are 15 residues in the CDR3. The V end was cut by 4 bases, the J end by 1 base, with 14 bases between. Germline loops: CDR1 MNHEY, CDR2 SVGAGI. The CDR3 nucleotides are TGTGCCAGCAGTTCGCCGGGACTCGGGTCCTACGAGCAGTACTTC. Translating gives CASSSPGLGSYEQYF.

The rearrangement uses TRBV29-1 and TRBJ1-2; perhaps TRBD1 as D (6 bases). Per the germline V gene, CDR1 is SQVTM and CDR2 is ANQGSEA. The CDR3 consists of 12 residues. V lost 7 bases to trimming and J lost 8 bases, with 17 bases between them. DNA of the CDR3: TGCAGCGGTGGGGGACACTACTCCGGCTACACCTTC. Amino acids: CSGGGHYSGYTF. Complete variable domain (other parts from reference TRBV29-1 and TRBJ1-2): SAVISQKPSRDICQRGTSLTIQCQVDSQVTMMFWYRQQPGQSLTLIATANQGSEATYESGFVIDKFPISRPNLTFSTLTVSNMSPEDSSIYLCSGGGHYSGYTFGSGTRLTVV.

The chain recombines TRBV7-8 with TRBJ1-4; D is possibly TRBD1 (5 bases). V was trimmed by 0 bases and J by 8 bases, leaving 16 bases between them. The CDR3 sequence is 16 residues long. Germline V gene lookup returns CDR1 SGHVS and CDR2 FQNEAQ. CDR3: CASSLALVGEVEKLFF. CDR3 nucleotide sequence: TGTGCCAGCAGCTTAGCGTTGGTAGGGGAGGTGGAAAAACTGTTTTTT.

The chain combines TRBV10-1 with TRBJ2-7; 9 nucleotides line up with TRBD1. This CDR3 has 15 residues. With 3 bases clipped from V and 2 bases from J, the junction kept 5 bases outside the gene matches. Germline V gives CDR1 WNHNN, CDR2 SYGVQD (reference sequence). The CDR3 reads CASSEMTGGTYEQYF. The CDR3 DNA reads as TGCGCCAGCAGTGAAATGACAGGGGGTACCTACGAGCAGTACTTC.

V is TRBV9 and J is TRBJ2-1; TRBD1 aligns across 10 bases. Germline V gives CDR1 SGDLS, CDR2 YYNGEE. Trimming removed 4 bases from V and 14 bases from J; junction bases left unmatched: 9. The CDR3 totals 13 residues. The CDR3 is CASSTQTGGIEFF. In DNA form, the CDR3 reads TGTGCCAGCAGCACGCAGACAGGGGGCATCGAGTTCTTC.

This clone was seen more than once but under ten times. The chain recombines TRBV21-1 with TRBJ2-1. TRBV21-1 is an annotated pseudogene. There are 19 residues in the CDR3. The CDR3 spells CASSDPTGQGLRSYNEQFF. The CDR3 DNA is TGTGCCAGCAGCGACCCCACCGGGCAAGGGCTCCGCTCCTACAATGAGCAGTTCTTC.

This clone was seen just once. J is TRBJ1-1 and V is TRBV6-5, with TRBD1 identical over 9 bases. V gave up 6 bases and J gave up 4 bases; unmatched junction bases: 6. This CDR3 is built from 14 residues. Germline V gene data show CDR1 as MNHEY and CDR2 as SVGAGI. CDR3 sequence (DNA): TGTGCCAGCAGGGTGGGACAGGGATTCACTGAAGCTTTCTTT. Its translation: CASRVGQGFTEAFF.

The chain joins TRBV10-2 to TRBJ2-7; D is tentatively TRBD1 or TRBD2 (6 bases each). The V and J ends lost 5 bases and 2 bases respectively, with 10 bases between them. CDR3 length: 13 amino acids. CDR1 and CDR2 (germline): WSHSY, SAAADI. The CDR3: CASSFGGPYEQYF. In DNA form, the CDR3 reads TGCGCCAGCAGTTTCGGGGGCCCCTACGAGCAGTACTTC.

V is TRBV5-6 and J is TRBJ2-7; D gene uncertain. Germline V CDR1 and CDR2: SGHDT, YYEEEE. CDR3 size: 15 residues. The V end lost 4 bases, the J end lost 6 bases, and 20 bases lay between the germline ends. The CDR3 loop reads CASSATYLRLGEQYF. The CDR3 DNA follows: TGTGCCAGCAGCGCCACATATCTCAGGCTGGGCGAGCAGTACTTC.

The CDR3 region is CASKLGTGSGETQYF. As DNA, the CDR3 is TGTGCCAGCAAACTGGGGACAGGTTCAGGGGAGACCCAGTACTTC. This sequence joins TRBV6-5 and TRBJ2-5; 8 bases fit TRBD1. The J segment lost 5 bases and the V segment lost 7 bases, leaving 12 bases of the junction unmatched. This CDR3 is 15 amino acids long. The germline CDR1 and CDR2 sequences are MNHEY and SVGAGI.

The chain couples TRBV28 to TRBJ1-1; 7 nucleotides align to TRBD1. Per germline, CDR1 MDHEN and CDR2 SYDVKM. The V and J ends lost 4 bases and 2 bases, in that order; junction bases with no gene match: 10. The CDR3 is made up of 16 amino acids. CDR3 sequence: CASSSPSGTVNTEAFF. The CDR3 DNA reads as TGTGCCAGCAGTTCCCCGTCCGGGACAGTAAACACTGAAGCTTTCTTT.

V is TRBV7-2 and J is TRBJ2-7; 13 nucleotides agree with TRBD2. Germline V gene data show CDR1 as SGHTA and CDR2 as FQGNSA. Trimming at V came to 4 bases and at J to 0 bases, leaving 6 bases not matched to a gene. The CDR3 is 17 amino acids. As DNA, the CDR3 is TGTGCCAGCAGCTGGACTAGCGGGAGTATGAACTCCTACGAGCAGTACTTC. This translates into CASSWTSGSMNSYEQYF. Full variable domain (outside the CDR3, taken from reference TRBV7-2 and TRBJ2-7): GAGVSQSPSNKVTEKGKDVELRCDPISGHTALYWYRQSLGQGLEFLIYFQGNSAPDKSGLPSDRFSAERTGGSVSTLTIQRTQQEDSAVYLCASSWTSGSMNSYEQYFGPGTRLTVT.

The gene calls are TRBV14 and TRBJ2-1, with 8 bases fitting TRBD1. V lost 4 bases to trimming and J lost 4 bases; unmatched junction nucleotides: 9. CDR3 length: 16 amino acids. The V gene's germline CDR1 is SGHDN and CDR2 FVKESK. CDR3 protein: CASSPQGAVFYNEQFF. CDR3 nucleotide sequence: TGTGCCAGCAGCCCGCAGGGGGCTGTTTTTTACAATGAGCAGTTCTTC.